This paragraph reports one T cell receptor (beta chain). Antigen unknown. The CDR3 extends over 15 amino acids. Trimming pared 2 bases from V and 1 base from J, leaving 9 bases between. Germline-derived CDR1 and CDR2 are SGHTA and FQGNSA. The sample originates from a study of cytomegalovirus exposure and HLA in healthy donors. Overall study findings and caveats: It was likely that a cluster of highly shared sequence variants was a sequencing artifact. The classifier, whose performance was assessed in both the original and validation cohorts, reportedly diagnosed cytomegalovirus status with high specificity and sensitivity.

PCR employed 60 Vbeta and 13 Jbeta primers. Data came from immunoSEQ multiplex PCR; TCRdb stores just in-frame clones and leaves some out. The sample yields 180,000 or so clones, less than 80% seen once. The TCR comes from a man aged 40-49 years in good health and CMV-seronegative. The chain carries TRBV7-2 and TRBJ1-5, with a possible D match to TRBD1 (5 bases). The sequencing sample was made of PBMCs. In nucleotides, the CDR3 is TGTGCCAGCAGCTTATCGGGGGAAAGCAATCAGCCCCAGCATTTT. Translating gives CASSLSGESNQPQHF.